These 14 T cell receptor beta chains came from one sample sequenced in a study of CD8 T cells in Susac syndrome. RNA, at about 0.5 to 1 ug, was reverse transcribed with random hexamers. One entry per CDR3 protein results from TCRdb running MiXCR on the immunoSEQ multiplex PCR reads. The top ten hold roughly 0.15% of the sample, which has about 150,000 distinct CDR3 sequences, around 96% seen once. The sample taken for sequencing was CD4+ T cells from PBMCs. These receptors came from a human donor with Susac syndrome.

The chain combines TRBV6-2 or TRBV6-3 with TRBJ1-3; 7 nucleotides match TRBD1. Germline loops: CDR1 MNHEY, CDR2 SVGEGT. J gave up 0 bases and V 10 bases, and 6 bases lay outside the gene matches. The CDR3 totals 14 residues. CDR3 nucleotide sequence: TGTGCCACCTACCGGGACAGCTCTGGAAACACCATATATTTT. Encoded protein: CATYRDSSGNTIYF.

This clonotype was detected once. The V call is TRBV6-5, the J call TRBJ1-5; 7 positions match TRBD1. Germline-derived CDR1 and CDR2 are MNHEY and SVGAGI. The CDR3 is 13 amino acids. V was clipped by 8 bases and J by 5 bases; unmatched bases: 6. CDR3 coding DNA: TGTGCCAGCTCGGAGGGGGCGGATCAGCCCCAGCATTTT. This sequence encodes CASSEGADQPQHF.

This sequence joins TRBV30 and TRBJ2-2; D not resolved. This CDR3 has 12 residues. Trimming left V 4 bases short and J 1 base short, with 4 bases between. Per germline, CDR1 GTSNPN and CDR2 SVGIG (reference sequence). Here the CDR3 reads CAWTMNTGELFF. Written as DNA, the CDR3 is TGTGCCTGGACGATGAACACCGGGGAGCTGTTTTTT.

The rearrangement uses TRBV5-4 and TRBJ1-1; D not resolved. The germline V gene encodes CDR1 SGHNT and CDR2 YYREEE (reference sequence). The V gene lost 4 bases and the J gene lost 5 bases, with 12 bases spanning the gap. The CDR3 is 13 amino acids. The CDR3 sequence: CASSGGVMTEAFF. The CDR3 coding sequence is TGTGCCAGCAGCGGTGGTGTGATGACTGAAGCTTTCTTT.

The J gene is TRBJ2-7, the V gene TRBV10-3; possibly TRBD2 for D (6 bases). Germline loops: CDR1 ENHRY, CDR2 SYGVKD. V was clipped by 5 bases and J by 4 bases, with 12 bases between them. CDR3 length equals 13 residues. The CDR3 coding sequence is TGTGCCATCAGTCTCAGTGGAGGGTACGAGCAGTACTTC. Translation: CAISLSGGYEQYF.

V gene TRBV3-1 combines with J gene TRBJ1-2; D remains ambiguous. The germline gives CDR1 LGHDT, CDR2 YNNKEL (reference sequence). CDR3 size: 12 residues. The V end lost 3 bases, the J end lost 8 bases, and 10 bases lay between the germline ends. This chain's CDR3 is CASSHPGGGYTF. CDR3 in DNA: TGTGCCAGCAGCCATCCCGGCGGCGGCTACACCTTC.

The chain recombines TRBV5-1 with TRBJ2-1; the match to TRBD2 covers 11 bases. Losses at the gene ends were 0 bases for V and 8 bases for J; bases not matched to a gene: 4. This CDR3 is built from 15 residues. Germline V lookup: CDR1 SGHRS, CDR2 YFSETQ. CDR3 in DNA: TGCGCCAGCAGCTTGGGGGCTAGCGGGGGGTATGAGCAGTTCTTC. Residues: CASSLGASGGYEQFF.

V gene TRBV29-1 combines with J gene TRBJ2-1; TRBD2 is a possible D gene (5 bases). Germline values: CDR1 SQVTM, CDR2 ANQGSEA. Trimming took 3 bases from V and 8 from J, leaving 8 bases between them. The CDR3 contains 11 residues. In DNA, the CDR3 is TGCAGCGTTGAGGAGGTCCATGAGCAGTTCTTC. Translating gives CSVEEVHEQFF.

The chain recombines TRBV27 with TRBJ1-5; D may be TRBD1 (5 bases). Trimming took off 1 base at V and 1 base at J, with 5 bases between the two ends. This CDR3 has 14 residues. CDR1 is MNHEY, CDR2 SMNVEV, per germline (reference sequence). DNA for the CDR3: TGTGCCAGCAGTTTATGGGGGAGCAATCAGCCCCAGCATTTT. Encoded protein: CASSLWGSNQPQHF.

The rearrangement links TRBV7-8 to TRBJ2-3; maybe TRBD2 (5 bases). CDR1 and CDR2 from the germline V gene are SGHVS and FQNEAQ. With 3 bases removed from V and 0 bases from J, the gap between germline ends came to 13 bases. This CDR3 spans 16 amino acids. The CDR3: CASSLRAKGSTDTQYF. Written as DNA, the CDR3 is TGTGCCAGCAGCTTGAGGGCTAAGGGTAGCACAGATACGCAGTATTTT.

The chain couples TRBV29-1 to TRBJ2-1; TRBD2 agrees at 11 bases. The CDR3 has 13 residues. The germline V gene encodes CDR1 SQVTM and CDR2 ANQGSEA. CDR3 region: CSVSGGAKNEQFF. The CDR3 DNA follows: TGCAGTGTTAGCGGGGGGGCGAAAAATGAGCAGTTCTTC.

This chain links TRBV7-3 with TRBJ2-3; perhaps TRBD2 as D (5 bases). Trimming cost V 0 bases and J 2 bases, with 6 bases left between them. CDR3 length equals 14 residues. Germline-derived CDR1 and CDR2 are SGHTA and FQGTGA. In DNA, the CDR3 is TGTGCCAGCAGCTTAACCGGGGACACAGATACGCAGTATTTT. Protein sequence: CASSLTGDTDTQYF.

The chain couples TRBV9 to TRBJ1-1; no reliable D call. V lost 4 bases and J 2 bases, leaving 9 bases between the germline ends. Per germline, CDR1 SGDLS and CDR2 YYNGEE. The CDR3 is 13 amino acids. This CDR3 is CASSPGINTEAFF. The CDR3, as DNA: TGTGCCAGCAGCCCAGGCATCAACACTGAAGCTTTCTTT.

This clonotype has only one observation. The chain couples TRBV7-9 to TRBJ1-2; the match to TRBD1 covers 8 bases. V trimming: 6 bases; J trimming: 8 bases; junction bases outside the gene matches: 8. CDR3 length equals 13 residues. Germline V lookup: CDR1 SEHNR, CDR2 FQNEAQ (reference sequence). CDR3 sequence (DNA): TGTGCCAGCAGTTCACAGGGGGGGGCAGGCTACACCTTC. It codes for CASSSQGGAGYTF.